This T cell receptor beta chain was documented in a study of PD-1 blockade in classical Hodgkin lymphoma (dated by TCRdb to about 2020). Describing the broader study: Nivolumab dosing was 3 mg/kg intravenously every 2 weeks, continuing until either disease progression or unacceptable toxicity. The study used TCR beta sequencing and CyTOF to define a peripheral blood immune signature of response to PD-1 blockade in classical Hodgkin lymphoma.

Genomic DNA was isolated using the Qiagen DNeasy kit from unsorted PBMCs as well as from negatively selected CD4+ and CD8+ fractions. Using primers that anneal to V and J segments, immunoSEQ multiplex PCR amplified the TCR beta CDR3 regions. Amplification bias was minimized using a synthetic immune receptor repertoire, and residual bias was removed computationally after sequencing. As for how the authors treated the data: Custom Python scripts were used to quantify repertoire diversity as the Shannon entropy index. Unsorted, CD4+ and CD8+ repertoires were analyzed separately, except in combined analyses where CD4+ and CD8+ sequences were merged in silico. A clone counted as expanded when the clone's frequency after treatment rose at least 2-fold relative to C1D1, and clones undetected at baseline were given a pseudocount of 0.5. Singleton clones were defined as clones with 0 or 1 copy at C1D1, and non-singleton clones were defined as clones with 2 or more copies. Clones expanded in unsorted samples were assigned a CD4+, CD8+ or unknown annotation through matching of protein sequences in sorted samples from the same patient. Wilcoxon tests on paired samples were used to test diversity changes from C1D1 to C4D1. TCRdb took over this immuneACCESS table, retaining in-frame rearrangements with V and J assigned. Such tables are incomplete; in checked studies, under half of the missing clones stem from an unresolved V gene, and the remainder is unexplained. V and J calls and clone size are as listed in that table; D and trimming were resolved from the DNA. In this sample the table shows about 39,000 clones, 70% to 85% of which occur a single time. Clones ranked in the top ten supply 9.8% of the sample.

The time point label, read with the paper, signifies: cycle 4 day 1 (C4D1), after less than 7 weeks of nivolumab. Every trial patient had relapsed following autologous stem cell transplantation, and prior brentuximab vedotin exposure was what differed among cohorts A, B and C. A total of fewer than 65 patients with relapsed/refractory classical Hodgkin lymphoma made up the trial cohort, and each patient's best overall response was complete response, partial response or progressive disease. Trial patients were treated with single-agent nivolumab in the multi-cohort phase II CheckMate 205 trial. An independent review committee assessed best overall response by applying the 2007 International Working Group response criteria. Trial PBMCs were obtained immediately prior to nivolumab initiation (C1D1) and on therapy at cycle 2 day 1 and cycle 4 day 1. After peripheral blood was drawn into 8 mL Vacutainer Cell Preparation Tubes, PBMCs were isolated by centrifugation and then cryopreserved.

Broader findings and caveats from the paper: A significant rise by C4D1 was seen in CD4+ but not CD8+ TCR diversity (p=0.0027 vs p=0.16), with the rise being most apparent in complete responders (p=0.02). Baseline TCR diversity was reported as lower in newly diagnosed patients than in healthy donors, and lower still in relapsed/refractory patients. The study covered only a single clinical trial cohort, and the causes of the repertoire differences, possibly disease activity or prior therapy, were still not defined. Lower diversity was observed in patients in whom nivolumab was started less than 1 year after ASCT, and these patients were excluded from later analyses so that confounding by immune reconstitution would be avoided. Trial patients achieving complete response had baseline diversity similar to newly diagnosed patients, whereas partial responders and progressors had significantly lower diversity.

Including cysteine and phenylalanine, the CDR3 has 14 amino acids. Only the CDR3 DNA stays, 42 bases, in frame from base 1. V trim: 0 bases; J trim: 4 bases; unmatched bases: 2. Per the germline V gene, MNHEY is the CDR1 and SVGAGI is the CDR2. This clone was detected a few times. This receptor's antigen is unknown. Qualities for individual bases were not recorded, and no much larger clone is one base off. The sequence links TRBV6-5 to TRBJ1-1, with 7 bases in between that match TRBD1. The receptor was isolated from a human donor with classical Hodgkin lymphoma. The material sequenced was peripheral blood mononuclear cells (PBMCs), taken before the fourth cycle of nivolumab. The CDR3 loop reads CASSYSQGSTEAFF. At the DNA level, the sequence is TGTGCCAGCAGTTACTCACAGGGGAGCACTGAAGCTTTCTTT.